Included here is one TCR beta chain sequence, with context. The record originates from a study of control samples from healthy donors and cancer patients. V gave up 1 base and J gave up 4 bases, with 7 bases separating them. The CDR3 runs 13 residues. Germline CDR1 is LGHDT and CDR2 is YNNKEL (reference sequence). Profiled with immunoSEQ multiplex PCR; TCRdb holds only in-frame clones, not every one. The table shows fewer than 500,000 clones, with 75% to 95% occurring only once. This receptor was taken from a man aged 35 to 55 with head and neck cancer. The V gene is TRBV3-1 (or the pseudogene TRBV3-2), the J gene TRBJ1-2; D gene uncertain. Material for sequencing was PBMCs. The CDR3 nucleotides are TGTGCCAGCAGCCAAGGATGGATCTATGGCTACACCTTC. Its translation is CASSQGWIYGYTF.